This T cell receptor beta chain was found in a study of T cell repertoires in cytomegalovirus infection. Study in general: Carrying CMV and the relevant HLA type showed in public TCR beta signatures. General study results and limits: Dominating the ex vivo response were TCR beta clonotypes that were CMV-specific and HLA-C-restricted.

This CDR3 contains 14 residues. V lost 4 bases and J lost 2, with 14 bases in between. Germline V CDR1 and CDR2: SQVTM, ANQGSEA. Via MiXCR, TCRdb re-called the reads, giving one row per CDR3 protein. This sample carries a few hundred thousand distinct CDR3 sequences, approximately 22% of them seen once, and the ten largest clones take about 20%. On this clonotype: Its antigen remains unknown.

The chain has TRBV29-1 and TRBJ1-2; D remains ambiguous. This clonotype was obtained from a human donor in good health (CMV status not recorded). Some clones in this sample may be carry-over from other donors' samples. The sequenced material came from CD8+ T cells from PBMCs. The CDR3 DNA is TGCAGCGTTGCTTCGAACTTTGGGAACTATGGCTACACCTTC. Translating gives CSVASNFGNYGYTF. The variable domain in full, with the rest retrieved from reference TRBV29-1 and TRBJ1-2, is SAVISQKPSRDICQRGTSLTIQCQVDSQVTMMFWYRQQPGQSLTLIATANQGSEATYESGFVIDKFPISRPNLTFSTLTVSNMSPEDSSIYLCSVASNFGNYGYTFGSGTRLTVV.